This entry lists 24 T cell receptor beta chains sequenced from one sample in a study of regulatory and conventional T cells in RAG deficiency. The sorted regulatory T cells were CD4+, CD25-high and CD127-low, with genomic DNA sequenced. Assay used: immunoSEQ multiplex PCR; TCRdb lists only in-frame clones, some missing. The table lists fewer than 20,000 clones, about 91% of them singletons. This same sample was also part of a study on regulatory T cells. According to that study: The PCR used 52 TRBV and 13 TRBJ primers.

Sequencing used Tregs sorted from blood. These receptors came from a human donor in good health.

The chain has TRBV5-6 and TRBJ2-7, with D perhaps TRBD2 (5 bases). The CDR3 extends over 12 amino acids. Germline assignment: CDR1 SGHDT and CDR2 YYEEEE. Trimming took 0 bases from V and 6 from J, leaving 7 bases between them. The CDR3 loop reads CASSLAAGEQYF. The CDR3, as DNA: TGTGCCAGCAGCTTGGCCGCGGGCGAGCAGTACTTC.

The chain carries TRBV28 and TRBJ1-1; D is perhaps TRBD1 (5 bases). Germline V gene sequence: CDR1 MDHEN, CDR2 SYDVKM. CDR3 length equals 15 residues. V gave up 5 bases and J gave up 7 bases, with 20 bases separating them. The CDR3: CASSPRRAGAGEAFF. The CDR3 DNA follows: TGTGCCAGCAGTCCCCGACGGGCCGGGGCCGGTGAAGCTTTCTTT.

The genes are TRBV19 and TRBJ2-1; TRBD2 agrees at 15 bases. V dropped 4 bases and J dropped 9; count of bases not matched to a gene: 7. CDR1 is LNHDA and CDR2 is SQIVND in the germline V gene (reference sequence). The CDR3 length is 16 residues. The CDR3 sequence: CASSKRTSGGAGEQFF. CDR3 nucleotide sequence: TGTGCCAGTAGTAAACGGACTAGCGGGGGGGCGGGTGAGCAGTTCTTC.

V and J are TRBV6-1 and TRBJ1-1; a possible D gene is TRBD1 (5 bases). Germline V gene sequence: CDR1 MNHNS, CDR2 SASEGT. Trimming left V 6 bases short and J 5 bases short, with 13 bases between. The CDR3 is 13 residues long. CDR3 DNA sequence: TGTGCCAGCAGCCGGAATAAGGGGACTGAAGCTTTCTTT. Protein product: CASSRNKGTEAFF.

This clone has only a few counts. The chain links TRBV6-9 to TRBJ2-6, with 7 bases identical to TRBD2. Trimming at V came to 10 bases and at J to 0 bases, leaving 6 bases not matched to a gene. Germline V CDR1 and CDR2: MNHGY, SVAAGI. The CDR3 consists of 15 residues. DNA for the CDR3: TGTGCCATCCGCCCGGGGGGCTCTGGGGCCAACGTCCTGACTTTC. Translated, it gives CAIRPGGSGANVLTF.

The rearrangement joins TRBV2 to TRBJ2-2; 9 nucleotides agree with TRBD1. The CDR3 has 14 amino acids. Germline-derived CDR1 and CDR2 are SNHLY and FYNNEI. Germline trimming cut 5 bases from V and 4 bases from J; bases unmatched to any gene: 2. CDR3 in DNA: TGTGCCAGCAGTAGGGACAGGGTCACCGGGGAGCTGTTTTTT. Translating gives CASSRDRVTGELFF.

V and J are TRBV5-1 and TRBJ1-2; TRBD1 matches at 8 bases. Germline CDR1 is SGHRS and CDR2 is YFSETQ. V was clipped by 4 bases and J by 3 bases; unmatched bases: 2. The CDR3 sequence is 13 residues long. The CDR3 protein is CASSLDRDYGYTF. CDR3 bases: TGCGCCAGCAGCCTGGACAGGGACTATGGCTACACCTTC.

This chain links TRBV6-1 with TRBJ2-7, with 7 bases fitting TRBD2. In germline, CDR1 is MNHNS, CDR2 SASEGT. With 3 bases clipped from V and 1 base from J, the junction kept 9 bases outside the gene matches. This CDR3 is 16 amino acids long. The CDR3 bases are TGTGCCAGCAGTGATTCATCCAGCGGGGCATCCTACGAGCAGTACTTC. Translated, it gives CASSDSSSGASYEQYF.

J is TRBJ2-1 and V is TRBV5-1, with 14 nucleotides matching TRBD2. Germline loops: CDR1 SGHRS, CDR2 YFSETQ. The CDR3 is made up of 15 amino acids. J gave up 5 bases and V 4 bases, and 2 bases lay outside the gene matches. The CDR3 region is CASSVGLAGDNEQFF. CDR3 in DNA: TGCGCCAGCAGCGTGGGACTAGCGGGAGACAATGAGCAGTTCTTC.

This clone was detected only once. The rearrangement uses TRBV6-5 and TRBJ2-7; TRBD2 agrees at 11 bases. There are 13 residues in the CDR3. With 6 bases clipped from V and 6 bases from J, the junction kept 4 bases outside the gene matches. Germline CDR1 MNHEY, CDR2 SVGAGI. For the CDR3, the DNA is TGTGCCAGCAGACTAGCGGGAGTTCCCGAGCAGTACTTC. Its protein is CASRLAGVPEQYF.

The chain employs TRBV6-5 and TRBJ1-2, with 8 bases aligning to TRBD1. CDR1 MNHEY and CDR2 SVGAGI come from the germline V gene. V lost 6 bases and J lost 1; bases outside the gene matches: 7. This CDR3 region has 15 residues. The CDR3 coding sequence is TGTGCCAGCAGCCGCACAGGGGGGAGTAACTATGGCTACACCTTC. It translates to CASSRTGGSNYGYTF.

V gene TRBV27 combines with J gene TRBJ1-6; D unclear. The V gene's germline CDR1 is MNHEY and CDR2 SMNVEV (reference sequence). The V end was cut by 6 bases, the J end by 7 bases, with 13 bases between. This CDR3 region has 14 residues. The chain's CDR3 is CASSSSRGNSPLHF. Written as DNA, the CDR3 is TGTGCCAGCAGCTCCTCAAGAGGAAATTCACCCCTCCACTTT.

The rearrangement uses TRBV5-4 and TRBJ2-1; D tentatively reads TRBD1 or TRBD2 (6 bases each). The CDR3 runs to 16 residues. From germline, CDR1 is SGHNT and CDR2 YYREEE (reference sequence). V was trimmed by 6 bases and J by 0 bases, leaving 16 bases between them. CDR3 sequence: CASNPWGASSYNEQFF. CDR3 in DNA: TGTGCCAGCAACCCATGGGGGGCGAGCTCCTACAATGAGCAGTTCTTC.

J is TRBJ2-7 and V is TRBV29-1, with D unclear. Germline values: CDR1 SQVTM, CDR2 ANQGSEA. CDR3 length: 12 residues. With 4 bases removed from V and 3 bases from J, the gap between germline ends came to 10 bases. CDR3 sequence reads: CSVVGSYYEQYF. DNA for the CDR3: TGCAGCGTTGTAGGGTCCTACTACGAGCAGTACTTC.

J is TRBJ1-2 and V is TRBV4-1; D ambiguous. In germline, CDR1 is MGHRA, CDR2 YSYEKL. CDR3 length: 13 residues. Trimming stripped 0 bases from V and 7 bases from J, with 9 bases between. The CDR3 loop reads CASSQDLFTGYTF. CDR3 in DNA: TGCGCCAGCAGCCAAGATTTGTTCACTGGCTACACCTTC.

For the CDR3, the DNA is TGTGCCAGCTCACCTCCACAGGTTTTTGGCTACACCTTC. This translates into CASSPPQVFGYTF. The chain recombines TRBV18 with TRBJ1-2; maybe TRBD1 (5 bases). This CDR3 comprises 13 residues. The V and J ends lost 3 bases and 7 bases respectively, with 12 bases between them. CDR1 KGHSH and CDR2 LQKENI come from the germline V gene.

This chain links TRBV18 with TRBJ1-1; TRBD1 agrees at 12 bases. The germline V gene has CDR1 KGHSH and CDR2 LQKENI. J was trimmed by 5 bases and V by 2 bases; bases with no gene match: 6. The CDR3 runs to 16 residues. CDR3 nucleotide sequence: TGTGCCAGCTCACCAAAGGGACAGGGGGCGGGGACTGAAGCTTTCTTT. Translating gives CASSPKGQGAGTEAFF.

This chain uses TRBV9 with TRBJ1-4, with D maybe TRBD1 (6 bases). The V and J ends lost 0 bases and 8 bases respectively, with 14 bases between them. Germline V CDR1 and CDR2: SGDLS, YYNGEE. This CDR3 is built from 15 residues. CDR3 protein: CASSVGSGAREKLFF. The CDR3 DNA follows: TGTGCCAGCAGCGTAGGTTCAGGGGCGAGGGAAAAACTGTTTTTT. The entire variable domain, with the rest obtained from reference TRBV9 and TRBJ1-4, is as follows: DSGVTQTPKHLITATGQRVTLRCSPRSGDLSVYWYQQSLDQGLQFLIQYYNGEERAKGNILERFSAQQFPDLHSELNLSSLELGDSALYFCASSVGSGAREKLFFGSGTQLSVL.

To note about this clone: Compared with germline, one end of the junction differs, possibly owing to a read error. This chain connects TRBV6-1 to TRBJ2-1; D may match TRBD1 or TRBD2 (5 bases each). The CDR3 loop spans 12 amino acids. CDR1 and CDR2 (germline): MNHNS, SASEGT. CDR3 in amino acids: CASIEGWTEEFF. The CDR3 bases are TGTGCCAGCATAGAGGGGTGGACTGAGGAGTTCTTC.

The rearrangement uses TRBV25-1 and TRBJ2-5, with a weak D call TRBD1 (6 bases). The V gene's germline CDR1 is MGHDK and CDR2 SYGVNS. This CDR3 is 17 amino acids long. V lost 3 bases to trimming and J lost 4 bases, with 21 bases between them. In DNA form, the CDR3 reads TGTGCCAGCAGTGATCATCAACTGACTTTACAGGGAGAGACCCAGTACTTC. Protein: CASSDHQLTLQGETQYF.

J is TRBJ1-1 and V is TRBV6-5; D gene unclear. V shed 6 bases and J shed 0 bases, with 5 bases lying between them. The germline V gene has CDR1 MNHEY and CDR2 SVGAGI. There are 12 residues in the CDR3. CDR3 amino acids: CASRGLNTEAFF. The CDR3 DNA is TGTGCCAGCAGGGGATTGAACACTGAAGCTTTCTTT.

The rearrangement joins TRBV28 to TRBJ1-5; no clear D. Trimming removed 3 bases from V and 6 bases from J, with 6 bases in between. The CDR3 is made up of 12 amino acids. Per the germline V gene, CDR1 is MDHEN and CDR2 is SYDVKM. CDR3 in amino acids: CASSFGSQPQHF. The DNA of the CDR3 is TGTGCCAGCAGTTTCGGTAGTCAGCCCCAGCATTTT.

CDR3 loop: CASTDITGKAFF. The CDR3 bases are TGTGCCAGCACGGATATTACAGGGAAAGCTTTCTTT. The gene calls are TRBV6-5 and TRBJ1-1, with D possibly being TRBD1 (6 bases). Trimming removed 7 bases from V and 9 bases from J, with 15 bases in between. This CDR3 is built from 12 residues. Germline lookup yields CDR1 MNHEY and CDR2 SVGAGI.

The chain couples TRBV6-5 to TRBJ1-2; D is perhaps TRBD1 (6 bases). The CDR3 is made up of 11 amino acids. Trimming left V 7 bases short and J 4 bases short, with 7 bases between. Per germline, CDR1 MNHEY and CDR2 SVGAGI. The CDR3 reads CASTRGYGYTF. For the CDR3, the DNA is TGTGCCAGCACCAGGGGCTATGGCTACACCTTC.